The next 10 T cell receptor beta chains were all read from a single sample in a study of Graves' ophthalmopathy and Graves' hyperthyroidism. Transcripts of RNA were the source for amplifying TCR beta CDR3 regions. An initial RT-PCR round employing HTBI primers preceded a second-round multiplex PCR. TCRdb fed the multiplex PCR reads into MiXCR, producing one record per CDR3 protein. In the table there are roughly 610,000 distinct CDR3 sequences, approximately 22% of which are singletons. Source material: peripheral blood. These receptors all come from a woman in her late teens or twenties with stable Graves' hyperthyroidism. Some clones in this sample may be carry-over from other donors' samples.

This clonotype has only a few counts. This CDR3 is CASSIPRDISTEAFF. CDR3 in DNA: TGTGCCAGTAGTATCCCCCGGGACATTTCGACTGAAGCTTTCTTT. The J gene is TRBJ1-1, the V gene TRBV19, with D possibly TRBD1 on 6 matching bases. CDR1 LNHDA and CDR2 SQIVND come from the germline V gene (reference sequence). The CDR3 covers 15 residues. V dropped 3 bases and J dropped 5 bases, with 16 bases sitting between them.

This clonotype came up a few times. The chain combines TRBV19 with TRBJ1-1; maybe TRBD1 (5 bases). CDR1 is LNHDA, CDR2 SQIVND, per germline (reference sequence). Trimming stripped 4 bases from V and 4 bases from J, with 31 bases between. The CDR3 totals 20 residues. The CDR3 DNA is TGTGCCAGTAGTACAGCCCAACTGGTGGGGGGACCAACTCACCCCACTGAAGCTTTCTTT. Amino acids: CASSTAQLVGGPTHPTEAFF.

The rearrangement joins TRBV6-2 or TRBV6-3 to TRBJ1-5; the D is unclear. Germline V gene lookup returns CDR1 MNHEY and CDR2 SVGEGT. This CDR3 contains 18 residues. Trimming left V 9 bases short and J 0 bases short, with 24 bases between. CDR3 sequence reads: CASSPLLYSRLSNQPQHF. The CDR3 bases are TGTGCCAGTTCCCCCCTTCTTTACAGCCGCCTTAGCAATCAGCCCCAGCATTTT.

This clonotype was counted many times. The chain couples TRBV7-8 to TRBJ2-7; no reliable D call. The ends were cut back, 5 bases at V and 3 bases at J, with 14 bases in the middle. This CDR3 has 14 residues. Germline CDR1 reads SGHVS; CDR2 reads FQNEAQ. The CDR3, as DNA: TGTGCCAGCAGCGCACAACGGTGGGTCTACGAGCAGTACTTC. Protein sequence: CASSAQRWVYEQYF. Supplemented by reference TRBV7-8 and TRBJ2-7, the full variable domain reads GAGVSQSPRYKVAKRGQDVALRCDPISGHVSLFWYQQALGQGPEFLTYFQNEAQLDKSGLPSDRFFAERPEGSVSTLKIQRTQQEDSAVYLCASSAQRWVYEQYFGPGTRLTVT.

The CDR3 loop is CASSYSGSSDEQYF. The DNA of the CDR3 is TGTGCCAGCAGCTATAGCGGGAGTAGCGACGAGCAGTACTTC. The chain couples TRBV7-9 to TRBJ2-7; 9 bases fit TRBD2. In germline, CDR1 is SEHNR, CDR2 FQNEAQ (reference sequence). CDR3 length: 14 residues. Losses at the gene ends were 4 bases for V and 5 bases for J; bases not matched to a gene: 6. Combining the CDR3 with reference TRBV7-9 and TRBJ2-7 gives the whole variable domain DTGVSQNPRHKITKRGQNVTFRCDPISEHNRLYWYRQTLGQGPEFLTYFQNEAQLEKSRLLSDRFSAERPKGSFSTLEIQRTEQGDSAMYLCASSYSGSSDEQYFGPGTRLTVT.

This clonotype came up many times. The CDR3 sequence: CASTTPVGYYGYTF. The CDR3 DNA follows: TGTGCCAGCACAACACCAGTGGGGTACTATGGCTACACCTTC. J is TRBJ1-2 and V is TRBV6-1, with D uncertain. In germline, CDR1 is MNHNS, CDR2 SASEGT. The CDR3 loop spans 14 amino acids. Trimming left V 7 bases short and J 3 bases short, with 15 bases between.

This clonotype was recorded a few times. The chain links TRBV20-1 to TRBJ2-7; 8 nucleotides match TRBD1. V lost 6 bases, J lost 1 base, and 8 bases stayed unmatched. Germline values: CDR1 DFQATT, CDR2 SNEGSKA (reference sequence). The CDR3 extends over 14 amino acids. The CDR3 loop is CSAVGQGGSYEQYF. The CDR3 coding sequence is TGCAGTGCCGTTGGACAGGGCGGATCCTACGAGCAGTACTTC.

The chain carries TRBV10-2 and TRBJ1-5; 10 nucleotides match TRBD1. J was trimmed by 6 bases and V by 2 bases; bases with no gene match: 7. The CDR3 contains 16 residues. Germline V CDR1 and CDR2: WSHSY, SAAADI. Here the CDR3 reads CASSEVGGDRGQPQHF. For the CDR3, the DNA is TGCGCCAGCAGTGAGGTTGGGGGGGACAGGGGTCAGCCCCAGCATTTT.

The chain has TRBV10-3 and TRBJ2-7; TRBD2 aligns across 9 bases. The CDR3 has 13 amino acids. V was clipped by 6 bases and J by 3 bases; unmatched bases: 3. Germline loops: CDR1 ENHRY, CDR2 SYGVKD. The CDR3, as DNA: TGTGCCATCAGAAATAGCGGGGGCTACGAGCAGTACTTC. This gives the protein CAIRNSGGYEQYF.

This clonotype was detected ten times or more. The V gene is TRBV27, the J gene TRBJ1-5; D remains ambiguous. CDR3 length: 13 amino acids. Germline CDR1 MNHEY, CDR2 SMNVEV (reference sequence). V shed 3 bases and J shed 2 bases, with 5 bases lying between them. CDR3 sequence reads: CASSFVGNQPQHF. The CDR3 coding sequence is TGTGCCAGCAGTTTTGTAGGCAATCAGCCCCAGCATTTT.